This TCR beta chain was identified in a study of relationships among human T cell subsets. From mRNA, alpha and beta CDR3 regions were amplified using semiquantitative ARM-PCR. ARM-PCR used tagged nested gene-specific primers, then communal superprimers for exponential amplification. Before the second round, exonuclease removed the nested primers. MiXCR, run by TCRdb on the multiplex PCR reads, gives a single entry per CDR3 protein. Of thousands of distinct CDR3 sequences in the sample, 54% were seen once. Anti-CD45RO beads selected memory T cells out of the CD45RA-negative fraction. Study-wide results and limits: Clones with over 100 reads held over 60% of CD8+ cytotoxic sequences. Substantial CDR3 sharing among Th1, Th2 and regulatory cells suggested stochastic fate choice.

About this clonotype itself: Its antigen remains unknown.

The length of the CDR3 is 14 residues. V gave up 6 bases and J gave up 3 bases, with 14 bases separating them. Source material: memory T cells sorted from blood. The TCR was taken from a man in his forties in good health. This sequence joins TRBV12-3 or TRBV12-4 and TRBJ2-5, with D perhaps matching TRBD2 (6 bases). CDR3 in amino acids: CASSSGTLKETQYF. The CDR3 nucleotides are TGTGCCAGCAGCTCCGGGACTTTAAAAGAGACCCAGTACTTC.